This is a list of T cell receptor beta chains from one sample in a study of human T cells and chemical hapten exposure. TCRdb reanalysed the RACE reads using MiXCR and keeps one entry per CDR3 protein. Of approximately 34,000 distinct CDR3 sequences in the sample, more than 6% are singletons; the top ten hold roughly 9.1%. The specimen was whole blood, collected in connection with sensitization to the hapten diphenylcyclopropenone (DPC). These receptor sequences come from a woman aged 25 to 45 with alopecia areata. Some clones in this sample may be carry-over from other donors' samples. CDR3s leave out the opening cysteine and the closing phenylalanine or tryptophan. A D gene is named only where the DNA matches it firmly.

V	J	D	CDR3
TRBV5-4	TRBJ1-1	TRBD1	ASSYRGRDTEAF
TRBV29-1	TRBJ2-2	.	SVLRGNTGELF
TRBV7-8	TRBJ1-1	.	ASTRSGSVANTEAF
TRBV4-3	TRBJ2-6	.	ASSHELGGSSGANVLT
TRBV24-1	TRBJ1-1	.	ATSDPGHPNTEAF
TRBV27	TRBJ2-6	TRBD2	ASSSAGTSGGPDLGANVLT
TRBV2	TRBJ1-6	TRBD1	ASRPDRGLSPLH
TRBV11-2	TRBJ2-2	.	ASSAPSTRGAGELF
TRBV6-6	TRBJ1-1	TRBD1	ASRQPGQGSTEAF
TRBV18	TRBJ2-7	.	ASSSQGGREQY
TRBV7-2	TRBJ1-1	.	ASSSQGRNTEAF
TRBV4-1	TRBJ1-1	TRBD1	ASSQGQGPTEAF
TRBV6-5	TRBJ2-7	.	ASSLNLRSYEQY
TRBV7-9	TRBJ1-2	.	ASSLGVSANYGYT
TRBV5-5	TRBJ2-7	.	ASSLENVLDNYEQY
TRBV6-1	TRBJ1-6	TRBD1	ASFRQGNSPLH
TRBV5-4	TRBJ2-7	.	ASSLGAGEQY
TRBV20-1	TRBJ1-1	.	SASQGSLNTEAF
TRBV27	TRBJ2-5	.	ASRGLEETQY
TRBV12-3/TRBV12-4	TRBJ2-6	.	ASKGSGANVLT
TRBV7-3	TRBJ2-1	.	ASSPQSPGSSYNEQF
TRBV4-3	TRBJ2-3	.	ASSQDVSTDTQY
TRBV30	TRBJ2-3	TRBD1	AWTRGQAVDTQY
TRBV7-8	TRBJ1-6	.	ASSPQGRPNSPLH
TRBV6-2/TRBV6-3	TRBJ2-1	.	ASSFRALSYNEQF
TRBV10-3	TRBJ2-1	.	AISQGGEQF
TRBV20-1	TRBJ2-7	.	SASGTGAYEQY
TRBV5-6	TRBJ2-1	.	ASSLDRGSYYNEQF
TRBV20-1	TRBJ1-5	.	SASNSFDQPQH
TRBV5-5	TRBJ1-5	.	ASSLGQINQPQH
TRBV7-3	TRBJ2-7	.	ASSLWDEQY
TRBV6-6	TRBJ2-7	TRBD2	ASRGSGVFSYEQY
TRBV4-2	TRBJ2-7	.	ASSRDSNEQY
TRBV6-5	TRBJ2-5	.	ASRAPGRPQTQY
TRBV18	TRBJ2-3	.	ASSPQAGTDTQY
TRBV20-1	TRBJ2-7	.	SASAGDEQY
TRBV2	TRBJ1-2	.	ASGSGVPVPYGYT
TRBV18	TRBJ1-1	TRBD1	ASSVPGQGMNTEAF
TRBV6-1	TRBJ2-3	TRBD1	ASSNDRGRSDTQY
TRBV7-9	TRBJ1-2	.	ASSLSLGRANGYT
TRBV5-4	TRBJ2-3	TRBD2	ASSFSPSGLESTDTQY
TRBV20-1	TRBJ2-7	.	SAAYKPGLIESEQY
TRBV5-1	TRBJ1-1	.	ASSGGVANTEAF
TRBV6-2/TRBV6-3	TRBJ2-1	.	ASSYSAFEQF
TRBV5-1	TRBJ1-1	TRBD1	ASSPGQGNMNTEAF
TRBV12-3/TRBV12-4	TRBJ2-1	.	ASSTYDGDWGYNEQF
TRBV13	TRBJ2-3	.	ASSLEGESTDTQY
TRBV27	TRBJ2-3	TRBD2	ASSLIAGGADTQY
TRBV6-2/TRBV6-3	TRBJ2-1	.	ASSSRAGEQF
TRBV28	TRBJ1-6	.	ASSHPGNSPLH
TRBV7-4	TRBJ1-5	TRBD1	ASSSSRDREGQPQH
TRBV18	TRBJ2-7	TRBD1	ASSPPRTGSYEQY